Shown below are 14 T cell receptor beta chains from a single sample sequenced in a study of cytomegalovirus exposure and HLA in healthy donors. The primer mix had 60 Vbeta and 13 Jbeta primers. Using immunoSEQ multiplex PCR, the repertoire was profiled, and TCRdb retains in-frame clones only, with some absent. The sample shows 100,000 to 150,000 clones, approximately 74% of them seen only once. Sequenced: PBMCs. The receptors were gathered from a man aged 40-50 years in good health and CMV-seropositive.

CDR3 in amino acids: CASSPHRLAGGPRRAQYF. CDR3 DNA: TGTGCCAGCAGCCCCCACCGTCTAGCGGGAGGGCCCAGGCGGGCCCAGTACTTC. The chain employs TRBV7-9 and TRBJ2-5; 12 bases match TRBD2. With 5 bases clipped from V and 9 bases from J, the junction kept 19 bases outside the gene matches. The CDR3 totals 18 residues. Germline values: CDR1 SEHNR, CDR2 FQNEAQ (reference sequence).

This chain uses TRBV5-1 with TRBJ2-7, with TRBD1 matching over 7 bases. V trimming: 4 bases; J trimming: 4 bases; junction bases outside the gene matches: 11. Germline V CDR1 and CDR2: SGHRS, YFSETQ. CDR3 length equals 15 residues. The CDR3 protein is CASSQADRARYEQYF. For the CDR3, the DNA is TGCGCCAGCAGCCAAGCCGACAGGGCGCGGTACGAGCAGTACTTC.

The chain carries TRBV5-6 and TRBJ2-7; D gene ambiguous. Germline CDR1 SGHDT, CDR2 YYEEEE. The CDR3 spans 14 residues. Deletions cut 0 bases from V and 7 bases from J, with 14 bases between. CDR3 region: CASSLDLVFREQYF. In DNA, the CDR3 is TGTGCCAGCAGCTTGGATCTCGTGTTCAGGGAGCAGTACTTC.

The sample holds a few counts of this clone. This rearrangement joins TRBV9 to TRBJ1-1; 9 bases are a match to TRBD1. In germline, CDR1 is SGDLS, CDR2 YYNGEE. J was trimmed by 1 base and V by 3 bases; bases with no gene match: 4. The CDR3 runs 15 residues. CDR3 sequence: CASSAGQGRNTEAFF. The DNA of the CDR3 is TGTGCCAGCAGCGCGGGACAGGGACGGAACACTGAAGCTTTCTTT.

V is TRBV5-4 and J is TRBJ2-5, with D unclear. The V gene lost 0 bases and the J gene lost 0 bases, with 9 bases spanning the gap. The CDR3 has 15 amino acids. Germline loops: CDR1 SGHNT, CDR2 YYREEE (reference sequence). The CDR3 bases are TGTGCCAGCAGCTTGGTGGATCGGGACCAAGAGACCCAGTACTTC. Translated: CASSLVDRDQETQYF.

This sequence joins TRBV7-6 and TRBJ2-5; no clear D. CDR3 length: 12 residues. Trimming removed 5 bases from V and 3 bases from J, with 7 bases in between. Germline V lookup: CDR1 SGHVS, CDR2 FNYEAQ. The CDR3 DNA is TGTGCCAGCAGCGCCGGAGAAGAGACCCAGTACTTC. Its translation: CASSAGEETQYF.

The gene calls are TRBV9 and TRBJ2-1; D possibly corresponds to TRBD2 (6 bases). The CDR3 length is 15 residues. Germline-derived CDR1 and CDR2 are SGDLS and YYNGEE. Between the trimmed V and J ends, which lost 5 bases and 4 bases, there was a span of 16 bases. CDR3 protein: CASSRAGPPYNEQFF. CDR3 nucleotide sequence: TGTGCCAGCAGTCGCGCGGGACCGCCGTACAATGAGCAGTTCTTC.

In this sample, this clone turned up once. The genes are TRBV28 and TRBJ1-6; D call uncertain. CDR3 length: 16 amino acids. Trimming removed 5 bases at V and 9 bases at J, with 20 bases between. CDR1 and CDR2 (germline): MDHEN, SYDVKM. For the CDR3, the DNA is TGTGCCAGCAGTATTCCGTCCTCTTCAGTTGGTTCACCCCTCCACTTT. This encodes CASSIPSSSVGSPLHF.

This clone has a handful of counts. The CDR3 region has the DNA TGTGCCTGGAGTCGACTCGCCACTACCTACAATGAGCAGTTCTTC. Its protein product is CAWSRLATTYNEQFF. The rearrangement joins TRBV30 to TRBJ2-1; the D is unclear. The germline gives CDR1 GTSNPN, CDR2 SVGIG (reference sequence). This CDR3 has 15 amino acids. V lost 2 bases and J 2 bases, leaving 13 bases between the germline ends.

V usage is TRBV18 and J usage is TRBJ2-2; 9 positions agree with TRBD1. J lost 4 bases, V lost 6 bases, and 6 bases had no gene match. The CDR3 runs 15 residues. Germline CDR1 KGHSH, CDR2 LQKENI. The CDR3 region is CASSAGTGITGELFF. CDR3 sequence (DNA): TGTGCCAGCTCGGCCGGGACAGGGATCACCGGGGAGCTGTTTTTT.

This clone occurred a few times. The V and J genes are TRBV10-3 and TRBJ2-5, with 7 bases fitting TRBD2. The CDR3 spans 13 residues. Germline V CDR1 and CDR2: ENHRY, SYGVKD. J was trimmed by 2 bases and V by 7 bases; bases with no gene match: 4. Written as DNA, the CDR3 is TGTGCCATCAACGGGGGGTTACAAGAGACCCAGTACTTC. Amino acids: CAINGGLQETQYF.

This clone was seen a few times. This sequence joins TRBV25-1 and TRBJ1-1, with 7 nucleotides matching TRBD1. V lost 7 bases to trimming and J lost 8 bases; unmatched junction nucleotides: 7. Germline CDR1 and CDR2: MGHDK and SYGVNS. The CDR3 runs 12 residues. The CDR3 DNA reads as TGTGCCAGCAAGAAAAGGGGGCGCGAAGCTTTCTTT. Its translation: CASKKRGREAFF.

The rearrangement joins TRBV5-8 to TRBJ1-1; 8 bases are shared with TRBD1. Germline lookup yields CDR1 SGHTS and CDR2 YDEGEE. The CDR3 contains 12 residues. Losses at the gene ends were 0 bases for V and 11 bases for J; bases not matched to a gene: 3. This chain's CDR3 is CASSLVTGGAFF. As DNA, the CDR3 is TGTGCCAGCAGCTTGGTTACAGGGGGGGCTTTCTTT. The variable domain in full, completed from reference TRBV5-8 and TRBJ1-1, reads EAGVTQSPTHLIKTRGQQATLRCSPISGHTSVYWYQQALGLGLQFLLWYDEGEERNRGNFPPRFSGRQFPNYSSELNVNALELEDSALYLCASSLVTGGAFFGQGTRLTVV.

J is TRBJ2-6 and V is TRBV4-1; D unclear. This CDR3 comprises 20 residues. Trimming removed 1 base from V and 0 bases from J, with 19 bases in between. Germline lookup yields CDR1 MGHRA and CDR2 YSYEKL. CDR3 sequence: CASSQVSPTPLISGANVLTF. The CDR3, as DNA: TGCGCCAGCAGCCAAGTTTCCCCTACCCCCTTAATCTCTGGGGCCAACGTCCTGACTTTC.